This T cell receptor (beta chain) was sequenced in a study of glioma-infiltrating T cells. Study results and limitations: Tissue-blood divergence was below expectation in non-neoplastic patients, above in gliomas.

The iRepertoire nested amplicon-rescue multiplex PCR amplified TCR alpha and beta CDR3s from RNA. TCRdb reanalysed the multiplex PCR reads using MiXCR and keeps one entry per CDR3 protein. The data show 100,000 to 150,000 distinct CDR3 sequences, 20% to 25% seen once. CDR3 size: 15 residues. Trimming cost V 2 bases and J 2 bases; bases outside gene matches: 0. In germline, CDR1 is LNHDA, CDR2 SQIVND (reference sequence). With respect to this clonotype: Its specificity is not known.

The sample comprised glioma tissue, nonneoplastic brain tissue, or PBMCs (not recorded which). The gene calls are TRBV19 and TRBJ2-1; 10 nucleotides line up with TRBD2. This receptor was obtained from a human donor with low-grade glioma or glioblastoma, undergoing nonglioma brain surgery, or in good health (not recorded which). CDR3 sequence: CASSISGRAYNEQFF. CDR3 sequence (DNA): TGTGCCAGTAGTATAAGCGGGAGGGCCTACAATGAGCAGTTCTTC.